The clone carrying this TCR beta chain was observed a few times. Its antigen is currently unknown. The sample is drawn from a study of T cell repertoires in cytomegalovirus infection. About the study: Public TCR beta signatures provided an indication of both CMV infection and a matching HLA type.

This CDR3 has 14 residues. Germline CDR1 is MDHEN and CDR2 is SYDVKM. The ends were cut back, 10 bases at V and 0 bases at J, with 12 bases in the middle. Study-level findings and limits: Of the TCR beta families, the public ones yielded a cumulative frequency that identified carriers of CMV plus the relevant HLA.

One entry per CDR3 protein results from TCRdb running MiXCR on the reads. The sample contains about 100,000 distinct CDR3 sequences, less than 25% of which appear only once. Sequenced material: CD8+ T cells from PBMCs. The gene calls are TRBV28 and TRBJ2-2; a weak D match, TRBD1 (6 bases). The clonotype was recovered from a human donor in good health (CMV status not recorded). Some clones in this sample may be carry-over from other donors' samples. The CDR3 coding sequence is TGTGCCACCTCGGACAGCGCGAACACCGGGGAGCTGTTTTTT. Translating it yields CATSDSANTGELFF.